Following are 3 T cell receptor beta chains from one sample sequenced in a study of shared clonotypes between healthy human individuals. Clones were sequenced by immunoSEQ multiplex PCR, and TCRdb holds only the in-frame ones, with some missing. The sample includes about a million clones, approximately 75% of them seen just once. Sequences were obtained from memory CD4+ T cells from PBMCs. The subset: CD45RA-negative fraction. These TCRs come from a man between 18 and 29 years old in good health. Some clones in this sample may be carry-over from other donors' samples.

The chain carries TRBV5-8 and TRBJ2-7; no reliable D call. V lost 6 bases and J lost 2, with 15 bases in between. The CDR3 contains 14 residues. Germline-derived CDR1 and CDR2 are SGHTS and YDEGEE. DNA of the CDR3: TGTGCCAGCACCCTTCGGTCTACCGCCTACGAGCAGTACTTC. It yields the protein CASTLRSTAYEQYF.

With regard to this clone: Other DNA sequences within the sample encode an identical CDR3. This chain's CDR3 is CASSLRDGYGYTF. CDR3 in DNA: TGTGCCAGCAGCCTCCGGGACGGCTATGGCTACACCTTC. The rearrangement uses TRBV7-3 and TRBJ1-2; maybe TRBD1 (5 bases). The CDR3 loop spans 13 amino acids. CDR1 and CDR2 (germline): SGHTA, FQGTGA. Trimming took 5 bases from V and 4 from J, leaving 11 bases between them.

The rearrangement links TRBV7-8 to TRBJ2-7; D gene ambiguous. The CDR3 has 12 residues. V was trimmed by 5 bases and J by 5 bases, leaving 10 bases between them. Germline V lookup: CDR1 SGHVS, CDR2 FQNEAQ. The CDR3 spells CASSPAGNEQYF. As DNA, the CDR3 is TGTGCCAGCAGCCCCGCCGGAAACGAGCAGTACTTC.